A selection of T cell receptor beta chains follows, all from one sample in a study of blood T cell repertoires in COVID-19. The data were produced by immunoSEQ multiplex PCR, yet TCRdb's version contains in-frame clones alone and is incomplete. This table has about 300,000 clones, roughly 89% appearing once. The source material was PBMCs or T cells enriched from blood (not recorded which). All receptors come from a woman aged 40 to 55 who had recovered from COVID-19. The CDR3 runs from the conserved cysteine through the conserved F or W. The D gene is left open where the match is weak. Rows give clone size only sometimes, using once, few, many, or a class for an expanded clone.

D gene: NA
clone size: NA
J gene: TRBJ2-2
V gene: TRBV19
CDR3 DNA: TGTGCCAGTACCTCGGACTTCAACACCGGGGAGCTGTTTTTT
CDR3 protein: CASTSDFNTGELFF

D gene: NA
clone size: once
J gene: TRBJ1-6
V gene: TRBV3-1/TRBV3-2
CDR3 DNA: TGTGCCAGCAGCCAAGCATCGGGGCCCCTCCACTTT
CDR3 protein: CASSQASGPLHF

D gene: NA
clone size: NA
J gene: TRBJ1-2
V gene: TRBV7-9
CDR3 DNA: TGTGCCAGCAGCTTTGACAGCTATGGCTACACCTTC
CDR3 protein: CASSFDSYGYTF

D gene: TRBD2
clone size: NA
J gene: TRBJ2-5
V gene: TRBV7-6
CDR3 DNA: TGTGCCAGCAGCTTAGAGCGACTAGCGGGTGCCTCCCAGTACTTC
CDR3 protein: CASSLERLAGASQYF

D gene: NA
clone size: NA
J gene: TRBJ2-5
V gene: TRBV30
CDR3 DNA: TGTGCCGCGGCCTACCCCCAAGAGACCCAGTACTTC
CDR3 protein: CAAAYPQETQYF

D gene: NA
clone size: NA
J gene: TRBJ2-2
V gene: TRBV5-4
CDR3 DNA: TGTGCCAGCAGCTTGGATCCCTCTCAGGCCGGGGAGCTGTTTTTT
CDR3 protein: CASSLDPSQAGELFF

D gene: TRBD1
clone size: few
J gene: TRBJ1-2
V gene: TRBV12-3/TRBV12-4
CDR3 DNA: TGTGCCAGCAGTAACCGTAAGGGGGCCGGCTACACCTTC
CDR3 protein: CASSNRKGAGYTF

D gene: TRBD1
clone size: NA
J gene: TRBJ1-1
V gene: TRBV5-5
CDR3 DNA: TGTGCCAGCAGCTCCCAAAAGACAGGGGGCGACACTGAAGCTTTCTTT
CDR3 protein: CASSSQKTGGDTEAFF

D gene: NA
clone size: NA
J gene: TRBJ2-2
V gene: TRBV7-9
CDR3 DNA: TGTGCCAGCACGAAGACTCTCGCCGCCGGGGAGCTGTTTTTT
CDR3 protein: CASTKTLAAGELFF

D gene: TRBD2
clone size: NA
J gene: TRBJ2-7
V gene: TRBV3-1/TRBV3-2
CDR3 DNA: TGTGCCAGCAGCCAAAGATTAGGGGCTAGCGGCTACGAGCAGTACTTC
CDR3 protein: CASSQRLGASGYEQYF

D gene: TRBD2
clone size: NA
J gene: TRBJ2-2
V gene: TRBV20-1
CDR3 DNA: TGCAGTGCTAGTCGCGGGGGGAGTGCCGGGGAGCTGTTTTTT
CDR3 protein: CSASRGGSAGELFF

D gene: NA
clone size: NA
J gene: TRBJ1-2
V gene: TRBV6-6
CDR3 DNA: TGTGCCAGCAGTTTCTCCCCGACAGCTTTCTATGGCTACACCTTC
CDR3 protein: CASSFSPTAFYGYTF

D gene: TRBD1
clone size: once
J gene: TRBJ1-2
V gene: TRBV2
CDR3 DNA: TGTGCCACCAGATCCTCCGGGACAGTTTATGGCTACACCTTC
CDR3 protein: CATRSSGTVYGYTF

D gene: NA
clone size: NA
J gene: TRBJ1-5
V gene: TRBV9
CDR3 DNA: TGTGCCAGCCTTAAGGAAGGGGGCAATCAGCCCCAGCATTTT
CDR3 protein: CASLKEGGNQPQHF

D gene: TRBD1
clone size: once
J gene: TRBJ2-2
V gene: TRBV6-7
CDR3 DNA: TGTGCCAGCAGTTGGGGACAGAGAAGGAACACCGGGGAGCTGTTTTTT
CDR3 protein: CASSWGQRRNTGELFF

D gene: NA
clone size: NA
J gene: TRBJ2-2
V gene: TRBV18
CDR3 DNA: TGTGCCAGCTCACCACGAGACACTTCCACCGGGGAGCTGTTTTTT
CDR3 protein: CASSPRDTSTGELFF

D gene: NA
clone size: NA
J gene: TRBJ2-1
V gene: TRBV4-2
CDR3 DNA: TGTGCCAGCCGGAGCGGAGGGAGTGGGGACAATGAGCAGTTCTTC
CDR3 protein: CASRSGGSGDNEQFF

D gene: TRBD2
clone size: NA
J gene: TRBJ2-5
V gene: TRBV10-3
CDR3 DNA: TGTGCCATCAGGGGGGGGGACGTGGAGACCCAGTACTTC
CDR3 protein: CAIRGGDVETQYF

D gene: TRBD1
clone size: NA
J gene: TRBJ2-6
V gene: TRBV19
CDR3 DNA: TGTGCCAGTATTCCAGGGGGCAGCTCTGGGGCCAACGTCCTGACTTTC
CDR3 protein: CASIPGGSSGANVLTF

D gene: NA
clone size: NA
J gene: TRBJ2-3
V gene: TRBV9
CDR3 DNA: TGTGCCAGCAGCGCTAGGGGTTATGATACGCAGTATTTT
CDR3 protein: CASSARGYDTQYF

D gene: TRBD1
clone size: once
J gene: TRBJ1-2
V gene: TRBV6-1
CDR3 DNA: TGTGCCAGCAGTGAGACCGGGACAGGGGGCCATGGCTACACCTTC
CDR3 protein: CASSETGTGGHGYTF

D gene: NA
clone size: NA
J gene: TRBJ1-2
V gene: TRBV5-1
CDR3 DNA: TGCGCCAGCAGCTTGGACTCGCAGGGAGGCTACACCTTC
CDR3 protein: CASSLDSQGGYTF

D gene: NA
clone size: NA
J gene: TRBJ2-5
V gene: TRBV2
CDR3 DNA: TGTGCCAGCAGTCCGATTGGAGCGGGCCAAGAGACCCAGTACTTC
CDR3 protein: CASSPIGAGQETQYF

D gene: NA
clone size: few
J gene: TRBJ1-1
V gene: TRBV5-1
CDR3 DNA: TGCGCCAGCAGCTTATACGGGACATCCACTGAAGCTTTCTTT
CDR3 protein: CASSLYGTSTEAFF

D gene: TRBD1
clone size: once
J gene: TRBJ2-5
V gene: TRBV29-1
CDR3 DNA: TGCAGCGTCCTGGGACAGTTCAGGGAGACCCAGTACTTC
CDR3 protein: CSVLGQFRETQYF

D gene: NA
clone size: NA
J gene: TRBJ1-5
V gene: TRBV4-1
CDR3 DNA: TGCGCCAGCAGCCAAGAGCCCGGAGGGTCAGGTCAGCCCCAGCATTTT
CDR3 protein: CASSQEPGGSGQPQHF

D gene: NA
clone size: NA
J gene: TRBJ1-3
V gene: TRBV9
CDR3 DNA: TGTGCCAGCAGTGCAATGCCCAGCTCTGGAAACACCATATATTTT
CDR3 protein: CASSAMPSSGNTIYF

D gene: NA
clone size: NA
J gene: TRBJ1-6
V gene: TRBV6-5
CDR3 DNA: TGTGCCAGCAGTTCGACACACCATAATTCACCCCTCCACTTT
CDR3 protein: CASSSTHHNSPLHF

D gene: NA
clone size: NA
J gene: TRBJ2-7
V gene: TRBV10-2
CDR3 DNA: TGCGCCAGCATTGGATCGGCGCTAGCTCGTTCCTACGAGCAGTACTTC
CDR3 protein: CASIGSALARSYEQYF

D gene: NA
clone size: NA
J gene: TRBJ1-1
V gene: TRBV7-9
CDR3 DNA: TGTGCCAGCAGCCGAGACGGGGGGAACACTGAAGCTTTCTTT
CDR3 protein: CASSRDGGNTEAFF

D gene: NA
clone size: NA
J gene: TRBJ2-3
V gene: TRBV5-1
CDR3 DNA: TGCGCCAGCAGCTTGCCGGGTGATACGCAGTATTTT
CDR3 protein: CASSLPGDTQYF

D gene: NA
clone size: NA
J gene: TRBJ2-1
V gene: TRBV7-9
CDR3 DNA: TGTGCCAGCAGCTTAGGACAGGTTTCCTACAATGAGCAGTTCTTC
CDR3 protein: CASSLGQVSYNEQFF

D gene: NA
clone size: NA
J gene: TRBJ1-5
V gene: TRBV7-2
CDR3 DNA: TGTGCCAGCACCCTCGGGGGGCGCGACAATCAGCCCCAGCATTTT
CDR3 protein: CASTLGGRDNQPQHF

D gene: NA
clone size: NA
J gene: TRBJ1-1
V gene: TRBV7-9
CDR3 DNA: TGTGCCAGCAGCCCCCGCGTAGGGACACCCCCTGAAGCTTTCTTT
CDR3 protein: CASSPRVGTPPEAFF

D gene: TRBD2
clone size: NA
J gene: TRBJ2-2
V gene: TRBV5-1
CDR3 DNA: TGCGCCAGCAGCGGCGGGACTAGCGGGGAAACCGGGGAGCTGTTTTTT
CDR3 protein: CASSGGTSGETGELFF

D gene: NA
clone size: NA
J gene: TRBJ2-1
V gene: TRBV5-4
CDR3 DNA: TGTGCCAGCAGCTTTTCCGGGAGCTCCTACAATGAGCAGTTCTTC
CDR3 protein: CASSFSGSSYNEQFF

D gene: TRBD1
clone size: NA
J gene: TRBJ2-5
V gene: TRBV10-2
CDR3 DNA: TGCGCCAGCAGTGCATGGGACAGCCAAGAGACCCAGTACTTC
CDR3 protein: CASSAWDSQETQYF

D gene: NA
clone size: NA
J gene: TRBJ1-3
V gene: TRBV13
CDR3 DNA: TGTGCCAGCAGCTTAGGGGCGGGGAGAGGAAACACCATATATTTT
CDR3 protein: CASSLGAGRGNTIYF

D gene: TRBD1
clone size: NA
J gene: TRBJ1-2
V gene: TRBV6-2/TRBV6-3
CDR3 DNA: TGTGCCAGCAGTTACCCCGACAGGGGGCGAGACTATGGCTACACCTTC
CDR3 protein: CASSYPDRGRDYGYTF

D gene: NA
clone size: NA
J gene: TRBJ1-2
V gene: TRBV9
CDR3 DNA: TGTGCCAGCAGCGTAGGGACGGGATTTAACTATGGCTACACCTTC
CDR3 protein: CASSVGTGFNYGYTF